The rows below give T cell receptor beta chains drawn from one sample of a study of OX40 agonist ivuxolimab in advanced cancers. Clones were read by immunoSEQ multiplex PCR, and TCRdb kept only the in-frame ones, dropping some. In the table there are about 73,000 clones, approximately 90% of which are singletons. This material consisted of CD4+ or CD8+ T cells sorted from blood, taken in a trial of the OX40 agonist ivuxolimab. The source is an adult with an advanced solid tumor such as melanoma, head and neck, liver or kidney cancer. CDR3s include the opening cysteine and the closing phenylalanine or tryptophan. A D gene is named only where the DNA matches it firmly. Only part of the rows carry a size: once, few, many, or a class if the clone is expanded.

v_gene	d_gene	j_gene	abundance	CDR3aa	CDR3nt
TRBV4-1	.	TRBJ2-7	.	CASSPAGLSREQYF	TGCGCCAGCAGCCCCGCCGGCCTGAGTCGAGAGCAGTACTTC
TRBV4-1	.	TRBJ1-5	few	CASSQEGGVSNQPQHF	TGCGCCAGCAGCCAAGAAGGGGGTGTTAGCAATCAGCCCCAGCATTTT
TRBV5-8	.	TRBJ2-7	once	CASSLSESYEQYF	TGTGCCAGCAGCTTATCAGAATCCTACGAGCAGTACTTC
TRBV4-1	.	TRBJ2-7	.	CASSQPDRNSYEQYF	TGCGCCAGCAGCCAGCCCGACAGGAACTCCTACGAGCAGTACTTC
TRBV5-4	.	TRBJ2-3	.	CASSPRSLTDTQYF	TGTGCCAGCAGCCCGAGGTCCCTAACAGATACGCAGTATTTT
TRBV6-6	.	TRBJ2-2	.	CAISPGAGELFF	TGTGCCATCTCCCCGGGCGCCGGGGAGCTGTTTTTT
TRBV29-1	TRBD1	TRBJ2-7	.	CSVEEVRDRGYEQYF	TGCAGCGTTGAAGAAGTTAGAGACAGGGGATACGAGCAGTACTTC
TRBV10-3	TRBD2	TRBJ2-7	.	CAIRGTSEYYEQYF	TGTGCCATCAGGGGGACTAGCGAGTACTACGAGCAGTACTTC
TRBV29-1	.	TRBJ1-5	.	CSVAEGSGANQPQHF	TGCAGCGTTGCAGAGGGCTCAGGGGCAAATCAGCCCCAGCATTTT
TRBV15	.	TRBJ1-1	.	CATSRDFTNTEAFF	TGTGCCACCAGCAGAGATTTCACGAACACTGAAGCTTTCTTT
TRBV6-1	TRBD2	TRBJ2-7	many	CASSVAGGAYEQYF	TGTGCCAGCAGTGTAGCGGGAGGAGCCTACGAGCAGTACTTC
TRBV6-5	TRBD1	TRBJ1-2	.	CASSYGTGRNYGCTF	TGTGCCAGCAGTTACGGGACAGGACGCAACTATGGCTGCACCTTC
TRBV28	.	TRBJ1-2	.	CATQGSAALFTF	TGTGCCACGCAAGGTAGTGCAGCGTTGTTCACCTTC
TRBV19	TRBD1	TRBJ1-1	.	CASIFSTGGIYTEAFF	TGTGCCAGTATCTTTTCGACAGGGGGGATTTACACTGAAGCTTTCTTT
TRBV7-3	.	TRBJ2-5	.	CASSSPGGRETQYF	TGTGCCAGCAGCTCCCCAGGGGGGCGAGAGACCCAGTACTTC
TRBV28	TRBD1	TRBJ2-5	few	CASRAGTGGETQYF	TGTGCCAGCAGGGCCGGGACAGGGGGAGAGACCCAGTACTTC
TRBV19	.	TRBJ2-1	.	CASSIAHVSSYNEQFF	TGTGCCAGTAGTATAGCCCATGTAAGCTCCTACAATGAGCAGTTCTTC
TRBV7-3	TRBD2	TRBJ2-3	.	CASSLSPGGGTQYF	TGTGCCAGCAGCTTAAGTCCGGGAGGGGGAACGCAGTATTTT
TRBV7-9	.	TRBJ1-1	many	CASSTDSPEAFF	TGTGCCAGCAGCACAGACAGTCCCGAAGCTTTCTTT
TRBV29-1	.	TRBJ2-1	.	CSVELRAEQFF	TGCAGCGTTGAATTGCGTGCTGAGCAGTTCTTC
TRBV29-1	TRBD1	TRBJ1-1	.	CSVEGIQGAQMGGPEAFF	TGCAGCGTTGAAGGGATCCAGGGGGCGCAAATGGGGGGTCCTGAAGCTTTCTTT
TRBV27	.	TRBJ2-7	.	CASSFLTVKGLGEQYF	TGTGCCAGCAGTTTTCTGACAGTTAAGGGGCTCGGCGAGCAGTACTTC
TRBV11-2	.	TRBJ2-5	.	CASRRGGQETQYF	TGTGCCAGCAGGCGCGGTGGCCAAGAGACCCAGTACTTC
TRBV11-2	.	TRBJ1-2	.	CASSLDQGNRIYGYTF	TGTGCCAGCAGCTTAGATCAGGGGAACAGGATTTATGGCTACACCTTC
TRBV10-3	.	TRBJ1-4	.	CAISSDATNEKLFF	TGTGCCATCAGCAGTGATGCAACTAATGAAAAACTGTTTTTT
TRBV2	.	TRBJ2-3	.	CASSVLAPLTDTQYF	TGTGCCAGCAGTGTCTTGGCGCCTCTCACAGATACGCAGTATTTT
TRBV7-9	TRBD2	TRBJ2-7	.	CASSLGVGGTYEQYF	TGTGCCAGCAGCTTAGGTGTCGGGGGGACCTACGAGCAGTACTTC
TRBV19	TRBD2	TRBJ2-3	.	CASSIGLADTQYF	TGTGCCAGTAGTATAGGACTAGCGGATACGCAGTATTTT
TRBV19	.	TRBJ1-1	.	CASSIGEMGPEAFF	TGTGCCAGTAGTATAGGGGAGATGGGACCTGAAGCTTTCTTT
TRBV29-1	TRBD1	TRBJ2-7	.	CSVEDLGTGEAGIEYEQYF	TGCAGCGTTGAAGATCTTGGGACAGGGGAAGCCGGTATTGAGTACGAGCAGTACTTC
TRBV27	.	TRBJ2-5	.	CASSPGLETQYF	TGTGCCAGCAGTCCTGGCCTTGAGACCCAGTACTTC
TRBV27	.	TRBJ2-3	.	CASSLIAPDTQYF	TGTGCCAGCAGTTTGATCGCACCAGATACGCAGTATTTT
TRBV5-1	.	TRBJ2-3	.	CASSLDGRPTDTQYF	TGCGCCAGCAGCTTGGATGGTAGGCCCACAGATACGCAGTATTTT
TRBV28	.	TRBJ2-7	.	CASSQSGLGYEQYF	TGTGCCAGCAGTCAGTCCGGGTTGGGATACGAGCAGTACTTC
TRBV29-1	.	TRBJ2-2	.	CSVFLTASTGELFF	TGCAGCGTTTTTTTGACGGCGAGCACCGGGGAGCTGTTTTTT
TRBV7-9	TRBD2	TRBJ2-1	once	CASSPWTSANEQFF	TGTGCCAGCAGCCCCTGGACTAGCGCCAATGAGCAGTTCTTC
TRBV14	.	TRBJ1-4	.	CASSQTYEKLFF	TGTGCCAGCAGCCAGACGTATGAAAAACTGTTTTTT
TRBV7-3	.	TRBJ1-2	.	CASSLAGRVLGYTF	TGTGCCAGCAGCTTAGCCGGGCGGGTCCTTGGCTACACCTTC
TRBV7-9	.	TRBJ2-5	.	CASSLAAGRETQYF	TGTGCCAGCAGCTTAGCGGCAGGCCGGGAGACCCAGTACTTC
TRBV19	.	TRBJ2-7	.	CASSIPRESGYEQYF	TGTGCCAGTAGTATACCCCGGGAGTCGGGCTACGAGCAGTACTTC
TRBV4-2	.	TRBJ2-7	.	CASSQVGYEQYF	TGTGCCAGCAGCCAAGTGGGCTACGAGCAGTACTTC
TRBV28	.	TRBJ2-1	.	CASSLLNEQFF	TGTGCCAGCAGTTTGCTCAATGAGCAGTTCTTC
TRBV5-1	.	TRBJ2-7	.	CASSPLREQYF	TGCGCCAGCAGCCCGTTGCGCGAGCAGTACTTC
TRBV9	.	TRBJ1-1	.	CASGRGNTEAFF	TGTGCCAGCGGGCGGGGGAACACTGAAGCTTTCTTT
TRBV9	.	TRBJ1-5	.	CASSLRGENQPQHF	TGTGCCAGCAGCCTCCGGGGCGAGAATCAGCCCCAGCATTTT
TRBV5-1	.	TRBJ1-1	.	CASSLAPGHTEAFF	TGCGCCAGCAGCTTGGCCCCGGGACACACTGAAGCTTTCTTT
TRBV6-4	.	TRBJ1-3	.	CASWRGSGNTIYF	TGTGCCAGCTGGCGGGGCTCTGGAAACACCATATATTTT
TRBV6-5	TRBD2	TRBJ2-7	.	CASSLAGLAYEQYF	TGTGCCAGCAGTCTAGCGGGCCTTGCCTACGAGCAGTACTTC
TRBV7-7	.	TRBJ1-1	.	CASSPITGIDTEAFF	TGTGCCAGCAGCCCTATCACAGGGATTGACACTGAAGCTTTCTTT
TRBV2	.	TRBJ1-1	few	CASDGQLNTEAFF	TGTGCCAGCGATGGGCAGTTGAACACTGAAGCTTTCTTT
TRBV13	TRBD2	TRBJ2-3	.	CASSPTPGGDTQYF	TGTGCCAGCAGCCCCACTCCCGGGGGGGATACGCAGTATTTT
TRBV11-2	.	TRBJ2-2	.	CASRSIPAGTNTGELFF	TGTGCCAGCAGGTCCATCCCGGCGGGAACGAACACCGGGGAGCTGTTTTTT
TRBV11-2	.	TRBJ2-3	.	CASSLIDTQYF	TGTGCCAGCAGCTTAATAGATACGCAGTATTTT